Below, 8 T cell receptor beta chains from the same sample are listed, as sequenced in a study of human T cells and chemical hapten exposure. A single record per CDR3 protein comes from TCRdb applying MiXCR to the RACE reads. The repertoire holds 95,000 to 130,000 distinct CDR3 sequences, with about an eighth as singletons. Time point indicated: patch test 1, 2 weeks after DPC sensitization. Treatment of the sample: therapeutic diphenylcyclopropenone sensitization with weekly scalp DPC. The starting material was whole blood, obtained in connection with sensitization to the hapten diphenylcyclopropenone (DPC). The source of these receptors is a woman aged 45-60 years with alopecia areata. Some clones in this sample may be carry-over from other donors' samples.

This clonotype was observed a few times. The J gene is TRBJ2-7, the V gene TRBV5-1; 13 bases are a match to TRBD2. CDR1 is SGHRS and CDR2 is YFSETQ in the germline V gene. The CDR3 is 13 amino acids. The V segment lost 4 bases and the J segment 7 bases; nucleotides outside the gene matches: 2. The CDR3 coding sequence is TGCGCCAGCAGCCGGACTAGCGGGAGTGAGCAGTACTTC. Amino acid sequence: CASSRTSGSEQYF.

In its sample, this clonotype was seen many times. CDR3 sequence: CASSPPVGGSGANVLTF. DNA for the CDR3: TGTGCCAGCTCACCGCCCGTGGGAGGGTCTGGGGCCAACGTCCTGACTTTC. This chain uses TRBV18 with TRBJ2-6; 7 bases are shared with TRBD2. The CDR3 has 17 amino acids. From germline, CDR1 is KGHSH and CDR2 LQKENI. Trimming removed 3 bases from V and 1 base from J; junction bases left unmatched: 6.

This clonotype has a count of ten or more. The chain has TRBV12-3 or TRBV12-4 and TRBJ1-3; unclear D gene. The length of the CDR3 is 15 residues. V was clipped by 6 bases and J by 0 bases, with 12 bases between them. CDR3 sequence reads: CASRIGILSGNTIYF. The CDR3 nucleotides are TGTGCCAGCAGAATAGGGATTCTCTCTGGAAACACCATATATTTT.

This clonotype was counted only a few times. The chain combines TRBV5-1 with TRBJ2-5; D not resolved. Germline loops: CDR1 SGHRS, CDR2 YFSETQ. Deletions cut 0 bases from V and 5 bases from J, with 5 bases between. The CDR3 is made up of 12 amino acids. This chain's CDR3 is CASSLEGETQYF. The DNA of the CDR3 is TGCGCCAGCAGCTTGGAAGGGGAGACCCAGTACTTC.

In its sample, this clonotype was seen many times. The rearrangement links TRBV29-1 to TRBJ1-5, with a weak D call TRBD1 (5 bases). Trimming removed 7 bases at V and 4 bases at J, with 14 bases between. Germline loops: CDR1 SQVTM, CDR2 ANQGSEA. The CDR3 extends over 13 amino acids. Written as DNA, the CDR3 is TGCAGCGCTGCTTGGGGGAATAATCAGCCCCAGCATTTT. Amino acid sequence: CSAAWGNNQPQHF. Together with reference TRBV29-1 and TRBJ1-5, the CDR3 gives the full variable domain: SAVISQKPSRDICQRGTSLTIQCQVDSQVTMMFWYRQQPGQSLTLIATANQGSEATYESGFVIDKFPISRPNLTFSTLTVSNMSPEDSSIYLCSAAWGNNQPQHFGDGTRLSIL.

In its sample, this clonotype was seen a few times. This chain joins TRBV12-3 or TRBV12-4 and TRBJ2-1; TRBD2 aligns across 14 bases. This CDR3 region has 16 residues. The J segment lost 9 bases and the V segment lost 5 bases, leaving 9 bases of the junction unmatched. As DNA, the CDR3 is TGTGCCAGCAGTCCCCGGGGACTAGCGGGAGCCACTGAGCAGTTCTTC. Amino acid sequence: CASSPRGLAGATEQFF.

The CDR3, as DNA: TGTGCCAGCAGCCAAGATCGACAGGCTGGCGGCTACACCTTC. Protein product: CASSQDRQAGGYTF. This sequence joins TRBV3-1 and TRBJ1-2; D is possibly TRBD1 (6 bases). Trimming shortened V by 0 bases and J by 8 bases, and 13 bases separated the two germline ends. The CDR3 sequence is 14 residues long. Germline V gene data show CDR1 as LGHDT and CDR2 as YNNKEL (reference sequence).

In this sample, this clonotype turned up a few times. The genes are TRBV28 and TRBJ2-7, with D maybe TRBD1 (6 bases). Per the germline V gene, CDR1 is MDHEN and CDR2 is SYDVKM. The CDR3 runs to 15 residues. V shed 5 bases and J shed 0 bases, with 14 bases lying between them. Here the CDR3 DNA reads TGTGCCAGCAGTCCTTCGGACAGCTTCTCCTACGAGCAGTACTTC. It encodes CASSPSDSFSYEQYF.